The 16 T cell receptor beta chains in this list originate from one sample, sequenced in a study of blood T cell repertoires in COVID-19. Sequencing used immunoSEQ multiplex PCR; TCRdb keeps in-frame clones, though not all of them. Here the sample spans roughly 190,000 clones, around 90% being singletons. Sequenced material: peripheral blood. These receptors were collected from a man aged 50-59 years with acute or convalescent COVID-19.

Concerning this clone: This sample also contains other DNA sequences that code for the same CDR3. This chain joins TRBV15 and TRBJ2-1, with a tentative D call TRBD1 (5 bases). This CDR3 is 14 amino acids long. Trimming removed 3 bases at V and 4 bases at J, with 10 bases between. Germline CDR1 LNHNV, CDR2 YYDKDF (reference sequence). CDR3 in DNA: TGTGCCACCAGCAGGCTAGACAGATACAATGAGCAGTTCTTC. Its protein product is CATSRLDRYNEQFF.

This chain uses TRBV11-3 with TRBJ2-3, with D tentatively TRBD1 (7 bases). The CDR3 is made up of 11 amino acids. Trimming removed 8 bases at V and 5 bases at J, with 8 bases between. Germline loops: CDR1 SGHNT, CDR2 YENEEA. CDR3: CASQGGDTQYF. As DNA, the CDR3 is TGTGCCAGCCAGGGGGGAGATACGCAGTATTTT.

The chain carries TRBV5-8 and TRBJ2-5; 8 nucleotides align to TRBD1. Germline V gives CDR1 SGHTS, CDR2 YDEGEE. This CDR3 is built from 14 residues. The V segment lost 3 bases and the J segment 5 bases; nucleotides outside the gene matches: 6. The CDR3 DNA reads as TGTGCCAGCAGCTCCCAGGGGGCCGGTGAGACCCAGTACTTC. Its protein product is CASSSQGAGETQYF. The complete variable domain, with remaining parts taken from reference TRBV5-8 and TRBJ2-5, reads EAGVTQSPTHLIKTRGQQATLRCSPISGHTSVYWYQQALGLGLQFLLWYDEGEERNRGNFPPRFSGRQFPNYSSELNVNALELEDSALYLCASSSQGAGETQYFGPGTRLLVL.

The chain employs TRBV27 and TRBJ1-5, with 7 bases identical to TRBD1. The CDR3 totals 14 residues. Germline V CDR1 and CDR2: MNHEY, SMNVEV (reference sequence). With 8 bases clipped from V and 2 bases from J, the junction kept 6 bases outside the gene matches. CDR3: CASSITGGNQPQHF. CDR3 DNA sequence: TGTGCCAGCTCAATAACAGGGGGCAATCAGCCCCAGCATTTT.

The chain is built from TRBV6-1 and TRBJ1-6; TRBD1 agrees at 7 bases. V was clipped by 5 bases and J by 7 bases; unmatched bases: 8. The CDR3 runs 15 residues. Germline values: CDR1 MNHNS, CDR2 SASEGT. The CDR3 nucleotides read TGTGCCAGCAGTACCAGGGGGATTGGGAATTCACCCCTCCACTTT. Translated: CASSTRGIGNSPLHF.

On this clone: This sample also contains other DNA sequences that code for the same CDR3. This sequence joins TRBV6-1 and TRBJ1-2; TRBD1 matches 9 bases. The CDR3 extends over 14 amino acids. The V and J ends lost 2 bases and 7 bases, in that order; junction bases with no gene match: 5. From germline, CDR1 is MNHNS and CDR2 SASEGT. CDR3 protein: CASSEITGGLGYTF. DNA of the CDR3: TGTGCCAGCAGTGAAATTACAGGGGGCCTTGGCTACACCTTC.

V usage is TRBV18 and J usage is TRBJ1-1; D uncertain. Germline-derived CDR1 and CDR2 are KGHSH and LQKENI. Trimming removed 5 bases from V and 1 base from J, with 8 bases in between. This CDR3 region has 13 residues. The CDR3, as DNA: TGTGCCAGCTCAATGGGAGAGAACACTGAAGCTTTCTTT. Its translation is CASSMGENTEAFF.

This chain links TRBV27 with TRBJ1-5; D possibly corresponds to TRBD1 (5 bases). Germline CDR1 and CDR2: MNHEY and SMNVEV (reference sequence). V was clipped by 6 bases and J by 6 bases, with 18 bases between them. This CDR3 is 15 amino acids long. CDR3 DNA: TGTGCCAGCAGCCGGAGGGGTGATCGAAGTCAGCCCCAGCATTTT. This sequence encodes CASSRRGDRSQPQHF.

This chain connects TRBV4-1 to TRBJ2-5; 7 bases agree with TRBD2. The V gene's germline CDR1 is MGHRA and CDR2 YSYEKL. V trimming: 4 bases; J trimming: 5 bases; junction bases outside the gene matches: 7. The CDR3 spans 14 residues. The CDR3 DNA reads as TGCGCCAGCAGCCCCACGGGAGCGGGGGAGACCCAGTACTTC. Residues: CASSPTGAGETQYF.

The chain joins TRBV6-2 or TRBV6-3 to TRBJ2-1, with TRBD1 matching over 11 bases. In germline, CDR1 is MNHEY, CDR2 SVGEGT. This CDR3 contains 15 residues. J was trimmed by 8 bases and V by 5 bases; bases with no gene match: 8. The CDR3 DNA sequence: TGTGCCAGCAGTGGGGTAGGACAGGGGGCTTATGAGCAGTTCTTC. Translating it yields CASSGVGQGAYEQFF.

This chain links TRBV7-2 with TRBJ1-4, with TRBD1 as a possible D gene (5 bases). The CDR3 length is 15 residues. Germline V CDR1 and CDR2: SGHTA, FQGNSA. V dropped 1 base and J dropped 4 bases, with 10 bases sitting between them. CDR3 DNA: TGTGCCAGCAGCTTAGGGGGCAGGGTTAATGAAAAACTGTTTTTT. It encodes CASSLGGRVNEKLFF.

The V and J genes are TRBV5-1 and TRBJ1-2; a weak D match, TRBD1 (5 bases). V was pared by 4 bases and J by 3 bases, with 13 bases between. Germline lookup yields CDR1 SGHRS and CDR2 YFSETQ. The CDR3 covers 14 residues. CDR3 in DNA: TGCGCCAGCAGCCCGCGGACACCAGACTATGGCTACACCTTC. Translating gives CASSPRTPDYGYTF.

V is TRBV5-6 and J is TRBJ2-1; weak D call: TRBD1 (6 bases). Germline V gene data show CDR1 as SGHDT and CDR2 as YYEEEE. This CDR3 spans 15 amino acids. Trimming shortened V by 1 base and J by 2 bases, and 10 bases separated the two germline ends. Written as DNA, the CDR3 is TGTGCCAGCAGCTTGTACCAGGGGACCTACAATGAGCAGTTCTTC. Residues: CASSLYQGTYNEQFF.

The chain uses TRBV15 and TRBJ2-1; 12 bases map to TRBD2. The junction had 8 bases not matched to a gene; V was cut back by 3 bases and J by 2 bases. There are 18 residues in the CDR3. Germline CDR1 is LNHNV and CDR2 is YYDKDF (reference sequence). CDR3 nucleotides: TGTGCCACCAGCAGCGCAACTAGCGGGAGGCCTACCTACAATGAGCAGTTCTTC. Residues: CATSSATSGRPTYNEQFF.

V is TRBV6-1 and J is TRBJ1-2; D ambiguous. CDR1 and CDR2 from the germline V gene are MNHNS and SASEGT. Trimming shortened V by 1 base and J by 4 bases, and 10 bases separated the two germline ends. The length of the CDR3 is 14 residues. The CDR3 coding sequence is TGTGCCAGCAGTGAAGGGACTGAGGGCTATGGCTACACCTTC. It codes for CASSEGTEGYGYTF.

The rearrangement uses TRBV3-1 (or the pseudogene TRBV3-2) and TRBJ1-6; D remains ambiguous. The germline gives CDR1 LGHDT, CDR2 YNNKEL (reference sequence). V dropped 0 bases and J dropped 6 bases, with 6 bases sitting between them. This CDR3 is built from 14 residues. This chain's CDR3 is CASSQDGINSPLHF. CDR3 DNA sequence: TGTGCCAGCAGCCAAGATGGCATTAATTCACCCCTCCACTTT.